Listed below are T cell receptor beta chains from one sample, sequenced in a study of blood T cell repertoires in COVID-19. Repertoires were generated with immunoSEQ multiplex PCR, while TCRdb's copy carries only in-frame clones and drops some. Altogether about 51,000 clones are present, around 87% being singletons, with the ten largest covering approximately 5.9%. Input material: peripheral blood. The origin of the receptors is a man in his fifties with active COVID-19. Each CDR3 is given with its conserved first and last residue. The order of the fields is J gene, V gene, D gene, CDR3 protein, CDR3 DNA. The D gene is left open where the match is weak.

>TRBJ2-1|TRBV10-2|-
CASSEWSGSSYNEQFF
TGCGCCAGCAGTGAGTGGTCTGGCTCCTCCTACAATGAGCAGTTCTTC
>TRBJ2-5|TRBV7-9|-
CASSQAGGETQYF
TGTGCCAGCAGTCAAGCAGGAGGAGAGACCCAGTACTTC
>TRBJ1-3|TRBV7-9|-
CASSHPAESMAGNTIYF
TGTGCCAGCAGCCACCCCGCGGAGTCGATGGCTGGAAACACCATATATTTT
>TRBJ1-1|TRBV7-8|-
CASSSGNLQVAFF
TGTGCCAGCAGTTCAGGGAATCTGCAGGTCGCTTTCTTT
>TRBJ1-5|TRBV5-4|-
CASSPDGGRSNQPQHF
TGTGCCAGCAGCCCGGACGGGGGGCGAAGCAATCAGCCCCAGCATTTT
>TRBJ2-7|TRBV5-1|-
CASSRGFGSNYEQYF
TGCGCCAGCAGCCGAGGCTTTGGGTCCAACTACGAGCAGTACTTC
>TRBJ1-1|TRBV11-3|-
CASSLGPGTEAFF
TGTGCCAGCAGCTTAGGGCCTGGCACTGAAGCTTTCTTT
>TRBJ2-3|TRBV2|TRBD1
CASADHLRDRGTDTQYF
TGTGCCAGCGCCGACCACCTCCGGGACAGGGGTACAGATACGCAGTATTTT
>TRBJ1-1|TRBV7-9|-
CASSFPNTEAFF
TGTGCCAGCAGCTTTCCAAACACTGAAGCTTTCTTT
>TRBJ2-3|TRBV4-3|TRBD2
CASSQGRLAGGADTQYF
TGCGCCAGCAGCCAAGGCCGACTAGCGGGGGGGGCAGATACGCAGTATTTT
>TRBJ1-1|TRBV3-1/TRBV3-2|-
CASSSTDRGLKAFF
TGTGCCAGCAGCTCGACGGACCGGGGGTTAAAAGCTTTCTTT
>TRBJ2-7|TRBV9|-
CASSQDTRREEQYF
TGTGCCAGCAGCCAAGATACGAGGCGAGAGGAGCAGTACTTC
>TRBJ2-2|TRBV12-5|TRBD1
CASGLAEPGTDSTGELFF
TGTGCTAGTGGTTTGGCGGAACCCGGGACAGACAGCACCGGGGAGCTGTTTTTT